Described below is a single T cell receptor (beta chain) sequence and its context. Its antigen is undetermined. The TCR beta libraries were generated through quantitative 5'-RACE incorporating molecular barcodes. TCRdb re-derived calls from the 5' RACE reads in MiXCR, one entry per CDR3 protein. The profile shows over 400,000 distinct CDR3 sequences, roughly 25% of them singletons. The entry originates in a study of CD8 T cells in ankylosing spondylitis. The CDR3 runs to 20 residues. V dropped 3 bases and J dropped 3; count of bases not matched to a gene: 20. CDR1 is DFQATT and CDR2 is SNEGSKA in the germline V gene (reference sequence). Overall study findings and caveats: Earlier studies detected some motif variants in reactive arthritis synovial fluid and blood. Disease-linked clones displayed a CD8+ phenotype and appeared relatively rarely in peripheral blood. What appeared characteristic of ankylosing spondylitis blood was a TCR beta motif of eight highly homologous variants. According to the report, clones linked to the disease were significantly enriched in matched synovial fluid samples taken from ankylosing spondylitis patients.

The V and J genes are TRBV20-1 and TRBJ2-3, with 11 bases fitting TRBD2. Sequencing was done on a sample of blood, either unsorted or a sorted T cell fraction (not recorded which). The receptor was isolated from a male donor with ankylosing spondylitis. CDR3 sequence reads: CSASGAFSGRAWDWTDTQYF. In DNA form, the CDR3 reads TGCAGTGCTAGTGGGGCTTTTAGCGGGAGGGCCTGGGATTGGACAGATACGCAGTATTTT.